This passage covers 27 T cell receptor beta chains from one sample sequenced in a study of shared clonotypes between healthy human individuals. Assay: immunoSEQ multiplex PCR; the TCRdb copy retains only in-frame clones and omits some. The sample holds around 2.5 million clones; over 85% are singletons and the top ten take about 0.38%. Sequencing was carried out using naive CD4+ T cells from PBMCs. Subset in this sample: CD45RA+ positively selected. The receptors come from a man aged 18 to 30 in good health. Some clones in this sample may be carry-over from other donors' samples.

V is TRBV7-2 and J is TRBJ2-3; either TRBD1 or TRBD2 may supply D (5 bases each). This CDR3 has 15 residues. The V gene's germline CDR1 is SGHTA and CDR2 FQGNSA. V shed 5 bases and J shed 4 bases, with 16 bases lying between them. In nucleotides, the CDR3 is TGTGCCAGCAGCCAATTCAGGGAGATTCCAGATACGCAGTATTTT. Translation: CASSQFREIPDTQYF.

The V and J genes are TRBV14 and TRBJ2-5; D is unclear. Deletions cut 4 bases from V and 0 bases from J, with 9 bases between. The CDR3 is made up of 14 amino acids. In germline, CDR1 is SGHDN, CDR2 FVKESK. The DNA for the CDR3 is TGTGCCAGCAGCCCAGATTTCTACCAAGAGACCCAGTACTTC. Translation gives CASSPDFYQETQYF. Complete variable domain (other parts from reference TRBV14 and TRBJ2-5): EAGVTQFPSHSVIEKGQTVTLRCDPISGHDNLYWYRRVMGKEIKFLLHFVKESKQDESGMPNNRFLAERTGGTYSTLKVQPAELEDSGVYFCASSPDFYQETQYFGPGTRLLVL.

Comment on this clone: Other DNA sequences in the sample encode the same CDR3. V is TRBV5-4 and J is TRBJ2-1; TRBD1 might be the D (5 bases). The CDR3 is 15 amino acids. Trimming removed 1 base at V and 2 bases at J, with 10 bases between. Germline V gene sequence: CDR1 SGHNT, CDR2 YYREEE (reference sequence). The DNA for the CDR3 is TGTGCCAGCAGCTTGAGCGCAGGGACCTACAATGAGCAGTTCTTC. It translates to CASSLSAGTYNEQFF.

The chain employs TRBV10-2 and TRBJ2-7; either TRBD1 or TRBD2 may fit D (5 bases each). Deletions cut 6 bases from V and 0 bases from J, with 15 bases between. The germline V gene has CDR1 WSHSY and CDR2 SAAADI. This CDR3 spans 15 amino acids. The CDR3 here is CASRASGGFSYEQYF. DNA for the CDR3: TGCGCCAGCAGAGCCAGTGGGGGATTCTCCTACGAGCAGTACTTC.

The chain combines TRBV27 with TRBJ2-5, with D perhaps assigned TRBD1 or TRBD2 (5 bases each). Trimming pared 7 bases from V and 7 bases from J, leaving 13 bases between. The length of the CDR3 is 12 residues. Germline V gene data show CDR1 as MNHEY and CDR2 as SMNVEV (reference sequence). The CDR3 region is CASMRGQGTQYF. CDR3 coding DNA: TGTGCCAGCATGAGGGGCCAGGGGACCCAGTACTTC.

To note about this clone: The same CDR3 also results from other DNA sequences found in this sample. The rearrangement uses TRBV7-3 and TRBJ2-1; 11 nucleotides match TRBD2. Germline V gene lookup returns CDR1 SGHTA and CDR2 FQGTGA. V lost 1 base, J lost 6 bases, and 2 bases stayed unmatched. There are 15 residues in the CDR3. The DNA for the CDR3 is TGTGCCAGCAGCTTAAGGCTAGCGGGGGGCAATGAGCAGTTCTTC. Amino acids: CASSLRLAGGNEQFF.

A word on this clone: Other DNA sequences within the sample encode an identical CDR3. V and J are TRBV7-3 and TRBJ2-3; TRBD2 matches at 10 bases. CDR1 and CDR2 (germline): SGHTA, FQGTGA. After removal of 5 bases from V and 1 base from J, the junction contained 3 bases not matched to a gene. The CDR3 length is 15 residues. The CDR3 DNA is TGTGCCAGCAGCCTTAGCGGGAGGCGCACAGATACGCAGTATTTT. Translated, it gives CASSLSGRRTDTQYF. The full variable domain, with the rest looked up from reference TRBV7-3 and TRBJ2-3, is GAGVSQTPSNKVTEKGKYVELRCDPISGHTALYWYRQSLGQGPEFLIYFQGTGAADDSGLPNDRFFAVRPEGSVSTLKIQRTERGDSAVYLCASSLSGRRTDTQYFGPGTRLTVL.

This sequence joins TRBV4-3 and TRBJ2-7, with D tentatively TRBD1 (7 bases). Trimming cost V 0 bases and J 4 bases, with 13 bases left between them. In germline, CDR1 is LGHNA, CDR2 YSLEER. The CDR3 covers 15 residues. CDR3 coding DNA: TGCGCCAGCAGCCAAGAAGCGGCAGGGGGGTACGAGCAGTACTTC. This encodes CASSQEAAGGYEQYF.

The chain couples TRBV6-5 to TRBJ2-1; D may be TRBD2 (6 bases). Germline CDR1 and CDR2: MNHEY and SVGAGI. The CDR3 is 16 amino acids. Trimming removed 4 bases from V and 7 bases from J, with 20 bases in between. In DNA, the CDR3 is TGTGCCAGCAGTTCCTACCCTACGGGAGTAGGGAATGAGCAGTTCTTC. It codes for CASSSYPTGVGNEQFF.

The V and J genes are TRBV29-1 and TRBJ2-1; D unresolved. The CDR3 is 16 amino acids. Germline V gene sequence: CDR1 SQVTM, CDR2 ANQGSEA. V shed 3 bases and J shed 0 bases, with 15 bases lying between them. CDR3 nucleotide sequence: TGCAGCGTTGACCGGGTCACGGTCAGCTCCTACAATGAGCAGTTCTTC. Protein: CSVDRVTVSSYNEQFF.

V is TRBV4-1 and J is TRBJ2-1; no reliable D call. This CDR3 is built from 12 residues. V was pared by 2 bases and J by 6 bases, with 5 bases between. Germline values: CDR1 MGHRA, CDR2 YSYEKL. The CDR3 reads CASSQLLNEQFF. The DNA for the CDR3 is TGCGCCAGCAGCCAACTCCTCAATGAGCAGTTCTTC.

In the case of this clone: The sample has other DNA sequences that encode this CDR3 too. CDR3 in DNA: TGTGCCAGCAGCTTAAGGGGTTCTGGAAACACCATATATTTT. This gives the protein CASSLRGSGNTIYF. V is TRBV5-6 and J is TRBJ1-3, with D possibly TRBD1 on 5 matching bases. V was cut by 2 bases and J by 1 base, with 7 bases left in between. This CDR3 region has 14 residues. The germline V gene has CDR1 SGHDT and CDR2 YYEEEE.

The CDR3 DNA is TGTGCCAGCTCACCCATCAGCGGAAACACAGATACGCAGTATTTT. It translates to CASSPISGNTDTQYF. This chain connects TRBV18 to TRBJ2-3; D is possibly TRBD2 (5 bases). The CDR3 has 15 residues. The V end was cut by 3 bases, the J end by 2 bases, with 12 bases between. Germline CDR1 reads KGHSH; CDR2 reads LQKENI.

This clone was seen only a few times. In the same sample, other DNA sequences code for this CDR3. V usage is TRBV20-1 and J usage is TRBJ1-1; D unresolved. CDR3 length: 11 amino acids. The germline gives CDR1 DFQATT, CDR2 SNEGSKA (reference sequence). The V end was cut by 1 base, the J end by 4 bases, with 4 bases between. Here the CDR3 reads CSARVGTEAFF. CDR3 in DNA: TGCAGTGCTAGAGTGGGCACTGAAGCTTTCTTT.

The chain is built from TRBV30 and TRBJ2-7; TRBD2 is a possible D gene (5 bases). The CDR3 loop spans 13 amino acids. V was trimmed by 1 base and J by 7 bases, leaving 14 bases between them. Germline V gene data show CDR1 as GTSNPN and CDR2 as SVGIG (reference sequence). CDR3 in amino acids: CAWSGTASGEQYF. As DNA, the CDR3 is TGTGCCTGGAGTGGCACGGCCTCGGGGGAGCAGTACTTC.

The rearrangement joins TRBV5-1 to TRBJ2-1; D is ambiguous. CDR3 length equals 17 residues. Trimming shortened V by 2 bases and J by 0 bases, and 15 bases separated the two germline ends. CDR1 is SGHRS, CDR2 YFSETQ, per germline. The chain's CDR3 is CASSFRLARGSYNEQFF. Here the CDR3 DNA reads TGCGCCAGCAGCTTTAGGTTAGCTAGAGGCTCCTACAATGAGCAGTTCTTC.

The chain employs TRBV27 and TRBJ1-1; TRBD1 agrees at 7 bases. Looked up from germline, CDR1 is MNHEY and CDR2 is SMNVEV (reference sequence). V was clipped by 3 bases and J by 1 base; unmatched bases: 5. This CDR3 has 15 residues. The CDR3 DNA is TGTGCCAGCAGTTTCCACCGACAGGGGAACACTGAAGCTTTCTTT. As protein: CASSFHRQGNTEAFF.

The V call is TRBV11-3, the J call TRBJ2-2, with a tentative D call TRBD2 (5 bases). The V end was cut by 4 bases, the J end by 4 bases, with 10 bases between. Germline CDR1 and CDR2: SGHNT and YENEEA. This CDR3 spans 14 amino acids. Here the CDR3 reads CASSSRTVTGELFF. The CDR3, as DNA: TGTGCCAGCAGCTCCAGGACTGTCACCGGGGAGCTGTTTTTT.

The chain has TRBV10-2 and TRBJ2-7, with 10 bases identical to TRBD2. Trimming cost V 6 bases and J 3 bases; bases outside gene matches: 8. Germline V gene data show CDR1 as WSHSY and CDR2 as SAAADI. There are 15 residues in the CDR3. CDR3 sequence (DNA): TGCGCCAGCAGCCATGCTAGCGGGAGAATCTACGAGCAGTACTTC. It is translated as CASSHASGRIYEQYF.

V usage is TRBV7-9 and J usage is TRBJ1-5, with TRBD1 matching over 9 bases. There are 11 residues in the CDR3. The germline V gene has CDR1 SEHNR and CDR2 FQNEAQ (reference sequence). The J segment lost 12 bases and the V segment lost 3 bases, leaving 0 bases of the junction unmatched. The CDR3 bases are TGTGCCAGCAGCTTGACAGGGGGCCAGCATTTT. Translating gives CASSLTGGQHF.

The chain has TRBV28 and TRBJ1-1; D not resolved. Germline lookup yields CDR1 MDHEN and CDR2 SYDVKM. Trimming pared 5 bases from V and 0 bases from J, leaving 13 bases between. The CDR3 covers 15 residues. CDR3: CASSPPPQMNTEAFF. CDR3 in DNA: TGTGCCAGCAGTCCCCCCCCTCAGATGAACACTGAAGCTTTCTTT.

This CDR3 reads CAIRAGGTDPLEQYF. CDR3 nucleotides: TGTGCCATCAGAGCTGGGGGGACCGACCCTCTCGAGCAGTACTTC. The rearrangement links TRBV10-3 to TRBJ2-5; D perhaps matches TRBD2 (6 bases). The end of the DNA is better explained by TRBJ2-7, so the J call may be wrong. There are 15 residues in the CDR3. The germline V gene has CDR1 ENHRY and CDR2 SYGVKD.

About this clone itself: The same CDR3 also results from other DNA sequences found in this sample. The DNA of the CDR3 is TGTGCCAGCAGTTTAGGGGGGCTTGGCACTGAAGCTTTCTTT. This encodes CASSLGGLGTEAFF. The chain uses TRBV28 and TRBJ1-1, with D tentatively TRBD1 (6 bases). From germline, CDR1 is MDHEN and CDR2 SYDVKM. The CDR3 length is 14 residues. The V end lost 2 bases, the J end lost 4 bases, and 11 bases lay between the germline ends.

This chain uses TRBV28 with TRBJ2-5; D is possibly TRBD1 (5 bases). Germline V CDR1 and CDR2: MDHEN, SYDVKM. This CDR3 is built from 13 residues. With 6 bases removed from V and 5 bases from J, the gap between germline ends came to 13 bases. The CDR3 coding sequence is TGTGCCAGCAGCTCGCCAGGGTTGGAGACCCAGTACTTC. It encodes CASSSPGLETQYF. The variable domain in full, completed from reference TRBV28 and TRBJ2-5, reads DVKVTQSSRYLVKRTGEKVFLECVQDMDHENMFWYRQDPGLGLRLIYFSYDVKMKEKGDIPEGYSVSREKKERFSLILESASTNQTSMYLCASSSPGLETQYFGPGTRLLVL.

J is TRBJ2-2 and V is TRBV15, with D possibly TRBD1 on 6 matching bases. This CDR3 has 15 amino acids. Germline V CDR1 and CDR2: LNHNV, YYDKDF (reference sequence). V dropped 0 bases and J dropped 4 bases, with 9 bases sitting between them. CDR3 amino acids: CATSRDPRGTGELFF. The CDR3, as DNA: TGTGCCACCAGCAGAGACCCCAGGGGCACCGGGGAGCTGTTTTTT.

The chain employs TRBV6-5 and TRBJ1-2, with 8 bases matching TRBD1. J was trimmed by 4 bases and V by 6 bases; bases with no gene match: 7. Germline lookup yields CDR1 MNHEY and CDR2 SVGAGI. This CDR3 comprises 14 residues. CDR3 DNA sequence: TGTGCCAGCAGAGACAGGGGCATGGCCTATGGCTACACCTTC. Translated, it gives CASRDRGMAYGYTF.

In its sample, this clone was seen once. The chain employs TRBV6-5 and TRBJ1-1; TRBD1 is a possible D gene (5 bases). This CDR3 has 16 residues. The V gene lost 2 bases and the J gene lost 1 base, with 14 bases spanning the gap. CDR1 and CDR2 from the germline V gene are MNHEY and SVGAGI. CDR3 amino acids: CASSYGGRTPNTEAFF. The CDR3 DNA sequence: TGTGCCAGCAGTTACGGGGGACGGACACCGAACACTGAAGCTTTCTTT.